A single sample gave rise to the 28 T cell receptor beta chains below, sequenced in a study of control samples from healthy donors and cancer patients. TCRdb's table, derived via immunoSEQ multiplex PCR, lists solely in-frame clones and lacks some. The profile shows approximately 150,000 clones, about 94% of them singletons. Sequences were obtained from blood. All receptors come from a woman younger than 45 in good health.

The chain couples TRBV3-1 (or the pseudogene TRBV3-2) to TRBJ2-3; the D is unclear. The germline V and J ends were trimmed by 0 bases and 3 bases, with 10 bases remaining between them. The germline gives CDR1 LGHDT, CDR2 YNNKEL (reference sequence). This CDR3 is 15 amino acids long. The CDR3 loop reads CASSQDGRRTDTQYF. CDR3 coding DNA: TGTGCCAGCAGCCAAGATGGGCGGAGAACAGATACGCAGTATTTT.

The chain recombines TRBV19 with TRBJ2-1, with 7 nucleotides matching TRBD2. J was trimmed by 0 bases and V by 3 bases; bases with no gene match: 2. CDR1 and CDR2 (germline): LNHDA, SQIVND (reference sequence). The CDR3 has 15 residues. The CDR3 sequence: CASSMGGSSYNEQFF. CDR3 nucleotide sequence: TGTGCCAGTAGTATGGGCGGGAGCTCCTACAATGAGCAGTTCTTC.

The chain is built from TRBV10-3 and TRBJ2-1, with TRBD2 as a possible D gene (7 bases). The CDR3 consists of 16 residues. CDR1 is ENHRY and CDR2 is SYGVKD in the germline V gene. Trimming removed 2 bases from V and 6 bases from J, with 17 bases in between. CDR3 sequence (DNA): TGTGCCATCAGTGAGGGGGGCGGGAGAGTGGTCAATGAGCAGTTCTTC. It codes for CAISEGGGRVVNEQFF.

The chain is built from TRBV6-5 and TRBJ1-1, with 7 bases aligning to TRBD1. Germline V gene lookup returns CDR1 MNHEY and CDR2 SVGAGI. V shed 4 bases and J 5 bases; nucleotides not matched to a gene: 7. This CDR3 is built from 14 residues. The chain's CDR3 is CASSSDRRGTEAFF. The CDR3 DNA is TGTGCCAGCAGTTCGGACAGGAGGGGAACTGAAGCTTTCTTT.

The gene calls are TRBV28 and TRBJ1-5; maybe TRBD1 (6 bases). Germline V gene lookup returns CDR1 MDHEN and CDR2 SYDVKM. The length of the CDR3 is 15 residues. Trimming took 6 bases from V and 5 from J, leaving 17 bases between them. In nucleotides, the CDR3 is TGTGCCAGCAGATTCGGACAGTTAGGGCATCAGCCCCAGCATTTT. It is translated as CASRFGQLGHQPQHF.

Only one count was recorded for this clone. The V call is TRBV5-6, the J call TRBJ2-2; possibly TRBD2 for D (5 bases). The CDR3 is made up of 17 amino acids. Trimming left V 4 bases short and J 0 bases short, with 16 bases between. Germline CDR1 SGHDT, CDR2 YYEEEE. The CDR3 protein is CASSPPLGGPNTGELFF. CDR3 DNA: TGTGCCAGCAGCCCCCCCTTAGGCGGGCCGAACACCGGGGAGCTGTTTTTT. The variable domain in full, with the rest retrieved from reference TRBV5-6 and TRBJ2-2, is DAGVTQSPTHLIKTRGQQVTLRCSPKSGHDTVSWYQQALGQGPQFIFQYYEEEERQRGNFPDRFSGHQFPNYSSELNVNALLLGDSALYLCASSPPLGGPNTGELFFGEGSRLTVL.

This chain uses TRBV28 with TRBJ2-5, with D uncertain. The CDR3 is made up of 13 amino acids. Trimming stripped 4 bases from V and 5 bases from J, with 11 bases between. The germline gives CDR1 MDHEN, CDR2 SYDVKM. CDR3 amino acids: CASSSYYGETQYF. CDR3 sequence (DNA): TGTGCCAGCAGTTCTTACTACGGTGAGACCCAGTACTTC.

A note on this clone: This same CDR3 is encoded by further DNA sequences in the sample. The J gene is TRBJ2-2, the V gene TRBV18; D is unclear. CDR1 and CDR2 from the germline V gene are KGHSH and LQKENI. CDR3 size: 13 residues. Trimming shortened V by 0 bases and J by 4 bases, and 3 bases separated the two germline ends. In DNA form, the CDR3 reads TGTGCCAGCTCACCACCGGGCACCGGGGAGCTGTTTTTT. Its translation is CASSPPGTGELFF.

The chain links TRBV7-3 to TRBJ1-1; TRBD1 might be the D (6 bases). V was trimmed by 5 bases and J by 0 bases, leaving 13 bases between them. The CDR3 has 15 amino acids. Per the germline V gene, CDR1 is SGHTA and CDR2 is FQGTGA. CDR3 protein: CASSTLGDMNTEAFF. The DNA of the CDR3 is TGTGCCAGCAGCACCCTCGGGGACATGAACACTGAAGCTTTCTTT.

The CDR3 loop is CASRGGSGSAEQYF. CDR3 coding DNA: TGTGCCAGCAGGGGGGGTAGCGGGAGTGCCGAGCAGTACTTC. J is TRBJ2-7 and V is TRBV2; 9 bases match TRBD2. This CDR3 has 14 residues. V lost 6 bases, J lost 6 bases, and 9 bases stayed unmatched. The germline CDR1 and CDR2 sequences are SNHLY and FYNNEI.

The genes are TRBV15 and TRBJ2-3; 7 bases match TRBD2. Germline values: CDR1 LNHNV, CDR2 YYDKDF (reference sequence). J lost 2 bases, V lost 10 bases, and 9 bases had no gene match. The CDR3 is made up of 14 amino acids. CDR3 nucleotide sequence: TGTGCCATAGCACCCGGGAGGCTCACAGATACGCAGTATTTT. Its translation is CAIAPGRLTDTQYF.

This clone showed up just once. The chain couples TRBV9 to TRBJ2-1; no firm D call. Germline V lookup: CDR1 SGDLS, CDR2 YYNGEE. The ends were cut back, 5 bases at V and 5 bases at J, with 8 bases in the middle. The CDR3 extends over 12 amino acids. The CDR3 coding sequence is TGTGCCAGCAGTGCCAGCGACAATGAGCAGTTCTTC. This encodes CASSASDNEQFF.

The chain uses TRBV6-5 and TRBJ1-4; weak D call: TRBD1 (5 bases). The CDR3 length is 13 residues. The germline gives CDR1 MNHEY, CDR2 SVGAGI. Between the trimmed V and J ends, which lost 4 bases and 12 bases, there was a span of 15 bases. This CDR3 reads CASSFDFGGELFF. The DNA of the CDR3 is TGTGCCAGCAGTTTCGACTTTGGAGGGGAACTGTTTTTT.

The chain uses TRBV29-1 and TRBJ1-3, with unresolved D. Germline CDR1 reads SQVTM; CDR2 reads ANQGSEA. Between the trimmed V and J ends, which lost 3 bases and 3 bases, there was a span of 6 bases. This CDR3 is built from 12 residues. CDR3 sequence: CSVDTDGNTIYF. Here the CDR3 DNA reads TGCAGCGTTGATACGGATGGAAACACCATATATTTT.

The chain recombines TRBV5-1 with TRBJ2-1, with 8 bases lining up with TRBD2. Germline V gives CDR1 SGHRS, CDR2 YFSETQ. The CDR3 totals 18 residues. With 0 bases clipped from V and 6 bases from J, the junction kept 14 bases outside the gene matches. This CDR3 is CASSLGLLADYGGNEQFF. The DNA of the CDR3 is TGCGCCAGCAGCTTGGGGTTACTAGCGGACTATGGGGGCAATGAGCAGTTCTTC.

V gene TRBV2 combines with J gene TRBJ1-3; D is possibly TRBD1 (6 bases). The ends were cut back, 7 bases at V and 7 bases at J, with 14 bases in the middle. CDR1 and CDR2 from the germline V gene are SNHLY and FYNNEI. The CDR3 contains 13 residues. CDR3 amino acids: CASNAVGGNTIYF. CDR3 bases: TGTGCCAGCAATGCCGTAGGGGGGAACACCATATATTTT. The whole variable domain, remainder taken from reference TRBV2 and TRBJ1-3, is EPEVTQTPSHQVTQMGQEVILRCVPISNHLYFYWYRQILGQKVEFLVSFYNNEISEKSEIFDDQFSVERPDGSNFTLKIRSTKLEDSAMYFCASNAVGGNTIYFGEGSWLTVV.

The V and J genes are TRBV9 and TRBJ1-1; D remains unclear. Germline CDR1 SGDLS, CDR2 YYNGEE. The length of the CDR3 is 13 residues. V was trimmed by 2 bases and J by 4 bases, leaving 9 bases between them. The CDR3 reads CASSVAGSTEAFF. The CDR3 bases are TGTGCCAGCAGCGTTGCCGGGAGCACTGAAGCTTTCTTT.

The chain is built from TRBV24-1 and TRBJ2-7; D ambiguous. Germline V gene lookup returns CDR1 KGHDR and CDR2 SFDVKD. The CDR3 spans 14 residues. Trimming removed 1 base from V and 5 bases from J, with 11 bases in between. The CDR3 protein is CATSDFRAGNEQYF. DNA for the CDR3: TGTGCCACCAGTGATTTTAGGGCTGGAAACGAGCAGTACTTC.

The genes are TRBV18 and TRBJ1-1; D is unclear. Trimming removed 0 bases from V and 2 bases from J, with 10 bases in between. Germline V CDR1 and CDR2: KGHSH, LQKENI. This CDR3 comprises 15 residues. In DNA, the CDR3 is TGTGCCAGCTCACCACCGGTAGAGATCAACACTGAAGCTTTCTTT. Translation gives CASSPPVEINTEAFF.

CDR3 nucleotide sequence: TGTGCCAGCAGTTCTGGACAGCTGAACACTGAAGCTTTCTTT. Its translation: CASSSGQLNTEAFF. The V gene is TRBV28, the J gene TRBJ1-1; D might be TRBD1 (6 bases). The CDR3 length is 14 residues. Germline loops: CDR1 MDHEN, CDR2 SYDVKM. V lost 4 bases to trimming and J lost 0 bases, with 9 bases between them.

This clone was counted between two and nine times. V and J are TRBV19 and TRBJ2-7, with TRBD2 matching 7 bases. V lost 4 bases and J lost 4; bases outside the gene matches: 7. Per germline, CDR1 LNHDA and CDR2 SQIVND (reference sequence). This CDR3 has 14 residues. CDR3 sequence (DNA): TGTGCCAGTAGTACGCAAGCGGGGCCATACGAGCAGTACTTC. The encoded protein is CASSTQAGPYEQYF.

The chain couples TRBV6-1 to TRBJ2-2; D remains ambiguous. Deletions cut 2 bases from V and 1 base from J, with 8 bases between. Germline V gene lookup returns CDR1 MNHNS and CDR2 SASEGT. The CDR3 length is 15 residues. CDR3 loop: CASSEFGLNTGELFF. Here the CDR3 DNA reads TGTGCCAGCAGTGAATTCGGGCTGAACACCGGGGAGCTGTTTTTT.

The rearrangement links TRBV7-9 to TRBJ1-1; maybe TRBD1 (6 bases). V was clipped by 1 base and J by 13 bases, with 16 bases between them. The CDR3 runs 13 residues. CDR1 is SEHNR and CDR2 is FQNEAQ in the germline V gene (reference sequence). In DNA form, the CDR3 reads TGTGCCAGCAGCTTAGTCCTAGGGGGATTAGGTTTCTTT. Encoded protein: CASSLVLGGLGFF.

The rearrangement uses TRBV6-6 and TRBJ2-1; no reliable D call. CDR1 is MNHNY, CDR2 SVGAGI, per germline (reference sequence). Trimming left V 10 bases short and J 0 bases short, with 7 bases between. This CDR3 is built from 12 residues. The CDR3, as DNA: TGTGCCACGGCTAGCTCCTACAATGAGCAGTTCTTC. This sequence encodes CATASSYNEQFF.

This clone was counted between two and nine times. This sequence joins TRBV5-1 and TRBJ1-6; D perhaps matches TRBD1 (5 bases). Germline CDR1 is SGHRS and CDR2 is YFSETQ. CDR3 length: 17 amino acids. The V and J ends lost 1 base and 5 bases respectively, with 16 bases between them. CDR3 nucleotides: TGCGCCAGCAGCTTGATGCCAGGAGGGGATCATAATTCACCCCTCCACTTT. This codes for CASSLMPGGDHNSPLHF.

The chain uses TRBV5-1 and TRBJ2-1; 9 bases are shared with TRBD2. The CDR3 spans 16 residues. Per germline, CDR1 SGHRS and CDR2 YFSETQ. Germline trimming cut 1 base from V and 4 bases from J; bases unmatched to any gene: 6. For the CDR3, the DNA is TGCGCCAGCAGCTTGTTCGGCCTAGCGGGATACAATGAGCAGTTCTTC. Amino acid sequence: CASSLFGLAGYNEQFF.

The V call is TRBV2, the J call TRBJ2-2, with D hard to call. The CDR3 is 13 amino acids. Trimming left V 8 bases short and J 4 bases short, with 11 bases between. The germline CDR1 and CDR2 sequences are SNHLY and FYNNEI. The CDR3 sequence: CASGREGTGELFF. CDR3 coding DNA: TGTGCCAGCGGAAGGGAAGGCACCGGGGAGCTGTTTTTT.

V usage is TRBV6-2 or TRBV6-3 and J usage is TRBJ2-2, with D perhaps TRBD1 (6 bases). Germline V lookup: CDR1 MNHEY, CDR2 SVGEGT. This CDR3 spans 15 amino acids. The germline V and J ends were trimmed by 2 bases and 5 bases, with 12 bases remaining between them. CDR3 region: CASSYPETGTGELFF. CDR3 nucleotides: TGTGCCAGCAGTTACCCCGAGACAGGAACCGGGGAGCTGTTTTTT.